This T cell receptor (beta chain) is from a study of T cells after yellow fever vaccination (dated by TCRdb to about 2019). With regard to the full study: The SMART-Seq v4 Ultra Low Input RNA kit was used to prepare libraries from fractions with low cell numbers. To follow T-cell clones before and after both primary and booster YFV17D yellow fever vaccination, bulk TCR alpha and beta repertoires underwent longitudinal sequencing. Two healthy male donors made up the cohort, one aged 18 to 30 years and the other aged 30 to 40 years. Blood was collected at multiple timepoints before and after primary and secondary immunization, and bulk PBMC replicates and cell subsets were isolated.

V drops 4 bases and J drops 6 bases, leaving 10 bases in between. CDR1 and CDR2, looked up from the germline V gene, are SGHRS and YFSETQ. Spanning cysteine to phenylalanine, the CDR3 consists of 12 amino acids. This entry keeps only the CDR3 DNA: 36 bases, framed from base 1. With regard to this clonotype: Its binding antigen is unknown. Base qualities are not provided; no much larger clone lies one nucleotide away.

The treatment or condition label corresponds to: live attenuated yellow fever vaccine strain. A standard Ficoll-Paque protocol was used to isolate PBMCs from peripheral blood. Dynabeads CD4 and CD8 positive selection kits were used to isolate the CD4 and CD8 T-cell fractions. RNA was extracted with TriZol from bulk PBMCs, CD4 and CD8 fractions, and dextramer-positive and dextramer-negative fractions. TCR cDNA was made using 5'RACE template switching, a step that added a universal primer site and unique molecular identifiers. Priming of cDNA synthesis was performed from both the TCR alpha and TCR beta constant segments. Two PCR steps were used to amplify libraries, with sample barcodes and sequencing adapters being added in the second step. Sequencing of libraries was performed on Illumina HiSeq 2500 (2x100 bp) or NovaSeq (2x150 bp). The original methods were these. Demultiplexing of reads and collapsing into UMI consensus sequences were performed with MIGEC, and V(D)J alignment was carried out with MiXCR. Clonotypes responding to the vaccine were identified with edgeR on replicate PBMC samples, with the criteria of FDR below 0.01 and a log2 fold change above 5 up to day 15. Each bulk clonotype was labeled CD4 or CD8 based on which sequenced repertoire, CD4 or CD8, contained the clonotype at higher abundance. TCRdb ran its own pipeline on the public reads, namely fastp trimming at Q25 and MiXCR clone calling, and kept in-frame beta chains. Identical CDR3 protein sequences are pooled into one entry, listed with their most common genes and DNA. TCRdb assigned the V and J calls; the authors' analysis was not used. This sample is represented by roughly 260,000 distinct CDR3 sequences; over 10% of them were singletons. About 0.54% of the sample lies in the top ten.

The paper as a whole reports these results and caveats: A small fraction of clonotypes appeared in both the CD4 and CD8 compartments, likely as a result of convergent recombination. FACS-sorted repertoires could contain abundant contaminating clonotypes from the bulk population, so computational filtering was required. Compared with the primary T-cell response, the secondary T-cell response was faster but weaker, reaching its peak on day 5 rather than on day 15. Most clones expanded after primary vaccination were re-detected after the booster (96% of CD4 and around 86% of CD8), suggesting broad memory maintenance. Because only two donors were included in the study, the extent to which the findings can be generalized is limited.

The TCR sequence derives from a man aged 30 to 39 who received the YFV17D yellow fever vaccine. Here the chain combines TRBV5-1 and TRBJ2-5; a tentative D call is TRBD1 (6 bases match). Sequencing was performed on CD4+ T cells sorted from PBMCs, taken 45 days after the yellow fever booster vaccination. The CDR3 in this case is CASSPTGKTQYF. In nucleotide form, the sequence is TGCGCCAGCAGCCCGACAGGCAAGACCCAGTACTTC.